This T cell receptor beta chain is from a study of T cell responses to AZD1222 COVID-19 vaccine (dated by TCRdb to the early 2020s). Turning to the overall study: TCR sequencing was performed for roughly 250 trial participants, of whom some 200 were given two doses of AZD1222 and 26 were given two doses of MenACWY control vaccine. Enrollment into the trials was organized by age into subgroups of 18-55, 56-69 and 70-plus years, and those subgroups contained approximately 150, 30 and 60 TCR-sequenced participants, respectively.

Points the paper makes about the study in general: Reportedly, close to half of the unique spike-specific TCRs recognized epitopes lying outside the regions that are mutated in the B.1.351 and B.1.1.7 variants. Only five or six AZD1222 recipients were SARS-CoV-2 seropositive at baseline, limiting conclusions about previously exposed vaccinees. The 56-69-year group was small, and its depth increase did not reach significance, likely because of low power. A significant rise in spike-specific TCR breadth and depth was observed after two AZD1222 doses relative to day 0 and relative to MenACWY recipients. Participants were mostly white British and included more females than males, and it was suggested by the authors that clonal diversity may have been underestimated. The whole spike protein was spanned by vaccine-associated CD4 TCRs, and dominant responses were seen in regions 160-218 and 743-854. Because no day 14 peak-response samples were available, the repertoires could be characterized only after the peak T cell response.

The germline V gene (reference sequence) supplies CDR1 LGHDT and CDR2 YNNKEL. A distance of 10 bases separates the germline ends of V and J, which lose 1 base and 3 bases respectively. Including cysteine and phenylalanine, the CDR3 has 15 amino acids. Here the CDR3 DNA is all that survives: 45 bases in frame from base 1. Remarks on this clone: What antigen it recognizes has not been identified. The sample holds no much larger clone one base away, and base qualities are not on file.

The time point label on this specimen signifies: about 28 days (+/-7) after the second vaccine dose. This sample's treatment or condition label indicates: meningococcal conjugate vaccine given as trial control. Samples from vaccinated people were obtained from the UK trials COV001 and COV002, which included a single-blind randomized controlled phase 2/3 trial of AZD1222 (ChAdOx1 nCoV-19) in healthy adults. For TCRbeta chain sequencing, PBMC samples from trial participants were taken at day 0 and at day 28 after the second dose. The CDR3 regions of human TCRbeta chains were analyzed by immunosequencing. On the authors' methods: Repertoire TCRs were matched against a reference library of SARS-CoV-2-specific TCRs generated with the MIRA antigen-specificity platform. Breadth was defined as the fraction of unique TCRs that were SARS-CoV-2-associated, and depth was defined as the fraction of total T cells that were SARS-CoV-2-associated. Using the MIRA data, each spike-specific TCR was mapped to the spike region that the TCR reacts to and placed in a CD4 or CD8 class. Log10-transformed breadth and depth values were compared by one-way ANOVA with Sidak's multiple comparisons tests. The immuneACCESS repertoire file appears here via TCRdb, limited to in-frame rearrangements. These files lack a portion of the clones; in checked studies, under half of the deficit traces to unresolved V genes, and the cause of the others is not known. The V and J calls and the clone size are those of that table, but D and trimming were determined from the DNA. This sample holds about 66,000 clones; around nine tenths were observed only once. Less than 7% of the sample comes from the top ten.

This receptor was identified in an adult who received the MenACWY meningococcal vaccine as a control. The starting material was peripheral blood, obtained 28 days after the second dose of the MenACWY control vaccine. The rearranged segments are TRBV3-1 (or the pseudogene TRBV3-2) and TRBJ1-5; the D gene remains uncertain. The DNA reads as follows: TGTGCCAGCAGCCAAGTTTCGGGTACCAATCAGCCCCAGCATTTT. Its translation reads: CASSQVSGTNQPQHF.